This T cell receptor (beta chain) was captured in a study of OX40 agonist ivuxolimab in advanced cancers. The ends were cut back, 3 bases at V and 6 bases at J, with 12 bases in the middle. This CDR3 region has 13 residues. CDR1 MNHNS and CDR2 SASEGT come from the germline V gene. Using immunoSEQ multiplex PCR, the repertoire was profiled, and TCRdb retains in-frame clones only, with some absent. The table lists fewer than 35,000 clones, 85% to 95% of them singletons, with around 4.8% in the top ten. Material: CD4+ or CD8+ T cells sorted from blood, obtained in a trial of the OX40 agonist ivuxolimab. The receptor comes from an adult with an advanced solid tumor such as melanoma, head and neck, liver or kidney cancer. This chain uses TRBV6-1 with TRBJ2-7; D is undetermined. This CDR3 is CASSEVGMGEQYF. The CDR3 nucleotides read TGTGCCAGCAGTGAGGTCGGTATGGGCGAGCAGTACTTC.